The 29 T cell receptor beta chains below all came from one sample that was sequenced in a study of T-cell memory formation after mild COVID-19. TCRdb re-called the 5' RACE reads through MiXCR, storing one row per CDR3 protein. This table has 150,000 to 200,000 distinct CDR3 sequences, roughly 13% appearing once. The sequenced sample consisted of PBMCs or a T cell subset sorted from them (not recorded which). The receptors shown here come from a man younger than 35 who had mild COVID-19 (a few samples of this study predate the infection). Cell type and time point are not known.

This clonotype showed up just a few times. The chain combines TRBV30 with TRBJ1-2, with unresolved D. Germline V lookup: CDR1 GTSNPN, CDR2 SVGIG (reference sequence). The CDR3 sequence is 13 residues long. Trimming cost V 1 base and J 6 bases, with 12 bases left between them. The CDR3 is CAWSGIRRNGYTF. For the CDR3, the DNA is TGTGCCTGGAGTGGGATCAGGAGAAATGGCTACACCTTC.

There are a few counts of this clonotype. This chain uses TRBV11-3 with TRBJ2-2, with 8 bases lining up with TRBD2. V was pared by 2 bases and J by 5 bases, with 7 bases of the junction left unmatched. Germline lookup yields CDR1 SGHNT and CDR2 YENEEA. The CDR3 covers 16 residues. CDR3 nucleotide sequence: TGTGCCAGCAGCTTAAGAAGTACTAGCGGAACCGGGGAGCTGTTTTTT. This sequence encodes CASSLRSTSGTGELFF.

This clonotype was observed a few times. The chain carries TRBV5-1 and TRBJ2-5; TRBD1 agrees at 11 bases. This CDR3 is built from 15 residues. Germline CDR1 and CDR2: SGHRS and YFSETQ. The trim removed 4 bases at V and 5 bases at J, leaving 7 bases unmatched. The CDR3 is CASSRGQGAGETQYF. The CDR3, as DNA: TGCGCCAGCAGCCGTGGACAGGGGGCCGGGGAGACCCAGTACTTC.

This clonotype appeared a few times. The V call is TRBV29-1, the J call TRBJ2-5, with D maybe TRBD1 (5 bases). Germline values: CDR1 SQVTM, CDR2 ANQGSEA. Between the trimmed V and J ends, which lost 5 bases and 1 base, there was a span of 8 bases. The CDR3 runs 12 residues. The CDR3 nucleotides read TGCAGCGTTAGACAGCCCCAAGAGACCCAGTACTTC. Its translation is CSVRQPQETQYF.

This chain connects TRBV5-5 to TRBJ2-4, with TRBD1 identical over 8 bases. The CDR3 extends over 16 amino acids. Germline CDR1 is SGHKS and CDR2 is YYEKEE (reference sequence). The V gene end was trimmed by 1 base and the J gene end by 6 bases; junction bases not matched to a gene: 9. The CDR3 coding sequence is TGTGCCAGCAGCTTGATCTTCACAGGGGGTAGAAACATTCAGTACTTC. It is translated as CASSLIFTGGRNIQYF.

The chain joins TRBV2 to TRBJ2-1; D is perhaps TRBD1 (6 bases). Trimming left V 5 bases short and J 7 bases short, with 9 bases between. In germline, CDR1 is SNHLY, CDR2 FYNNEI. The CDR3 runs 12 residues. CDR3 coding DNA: TGTGCCAGCAGTATAACAGGGAATGAGCAGTTCTTC. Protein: CASSITGNEQFF.

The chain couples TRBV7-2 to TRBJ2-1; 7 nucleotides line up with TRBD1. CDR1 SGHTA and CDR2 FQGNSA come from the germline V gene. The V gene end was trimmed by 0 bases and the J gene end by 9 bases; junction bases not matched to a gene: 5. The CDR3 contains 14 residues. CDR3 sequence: CASSLAGGRFEQFF. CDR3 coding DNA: TGTGCCAGCAGCTTAGCAGGGGGCAGATTTGAGCAGTTCTTC.

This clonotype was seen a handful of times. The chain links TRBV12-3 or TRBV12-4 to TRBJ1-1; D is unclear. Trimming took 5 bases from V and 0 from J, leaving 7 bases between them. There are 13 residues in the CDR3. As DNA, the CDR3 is TGTGCCAGCAGTGTACAGATGAACACTGAAGCTTTCTTT. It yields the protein CASSVQMNTEAFF.

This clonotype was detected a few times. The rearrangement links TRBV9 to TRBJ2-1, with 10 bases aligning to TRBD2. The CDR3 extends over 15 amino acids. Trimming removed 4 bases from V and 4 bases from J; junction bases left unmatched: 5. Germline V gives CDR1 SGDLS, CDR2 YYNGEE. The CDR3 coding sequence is TGTGCCAGCAGCACCGGGACTAGCGTATACAATGAGCAGTTCTTC. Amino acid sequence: CASSTGTSVYNEQFF.

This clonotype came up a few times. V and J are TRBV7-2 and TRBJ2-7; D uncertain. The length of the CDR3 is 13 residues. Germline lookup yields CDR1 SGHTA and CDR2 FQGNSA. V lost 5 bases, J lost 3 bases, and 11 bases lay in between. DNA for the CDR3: TGTGCCAGCAGCCCCCCGGGCGGCTACGAGCAGTACTTC. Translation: CASSPPGGYEQYF.

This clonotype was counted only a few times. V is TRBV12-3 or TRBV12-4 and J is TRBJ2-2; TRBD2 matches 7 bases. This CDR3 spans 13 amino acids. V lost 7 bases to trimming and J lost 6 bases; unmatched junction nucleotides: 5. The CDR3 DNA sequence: TGTGCCAGCATCCTCCGGGGGGCCGGGGAGCTGTTTTTT. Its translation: CASILRGAGELFF.

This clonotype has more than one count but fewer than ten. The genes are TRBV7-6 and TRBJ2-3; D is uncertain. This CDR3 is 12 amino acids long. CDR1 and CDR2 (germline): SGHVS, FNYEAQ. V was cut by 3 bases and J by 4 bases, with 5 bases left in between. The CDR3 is CASSFMADTQYF. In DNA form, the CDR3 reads TGTGCCAGCAGCTTTATGGCAGATACGCAGTATTTT.

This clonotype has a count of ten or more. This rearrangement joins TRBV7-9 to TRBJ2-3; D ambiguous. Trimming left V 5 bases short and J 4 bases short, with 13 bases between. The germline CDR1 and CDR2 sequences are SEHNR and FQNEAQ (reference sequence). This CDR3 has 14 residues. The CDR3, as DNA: TGTGCCAGCAGCCTACAGTACGCGGCAGATACGCAGTATTTT. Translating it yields CASSLQYAADTQYF.

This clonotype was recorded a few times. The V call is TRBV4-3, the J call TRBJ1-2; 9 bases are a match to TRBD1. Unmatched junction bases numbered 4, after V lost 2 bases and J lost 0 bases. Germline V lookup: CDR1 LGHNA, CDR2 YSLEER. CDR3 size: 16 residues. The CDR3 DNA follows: TGCGCCAGCAGCCAATCCACAGGGGGCGCTAACTATGGCTACACCTTC. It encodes CASSQSTGGANYGYTF.

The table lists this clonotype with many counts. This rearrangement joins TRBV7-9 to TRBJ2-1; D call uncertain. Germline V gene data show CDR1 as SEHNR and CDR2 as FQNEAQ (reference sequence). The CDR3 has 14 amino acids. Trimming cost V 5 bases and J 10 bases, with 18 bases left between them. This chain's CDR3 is CASSPVSASGEQFF. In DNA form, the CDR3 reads TGTGCCAGCAGCCCGGTTTCGGCATCCGGCGAGCAGTTCTTC.

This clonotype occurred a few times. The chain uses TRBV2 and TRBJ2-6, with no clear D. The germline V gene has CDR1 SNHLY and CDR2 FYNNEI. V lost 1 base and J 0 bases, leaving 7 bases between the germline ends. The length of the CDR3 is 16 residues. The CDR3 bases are TGTGCCAGCAGTGAAGGTTGGGTCTCTGGGGCCAACGTCCTGACTTTC. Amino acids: CASSEGWVSGANVLTF.

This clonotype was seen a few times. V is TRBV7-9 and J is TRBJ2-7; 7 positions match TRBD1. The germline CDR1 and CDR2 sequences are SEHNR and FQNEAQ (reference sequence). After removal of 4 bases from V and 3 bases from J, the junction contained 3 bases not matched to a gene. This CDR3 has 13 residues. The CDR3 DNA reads TGTGCCAGCAGCTCGGGACAGTACTACGAGCAGTACGTC. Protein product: CASSSGQYYEQYV.

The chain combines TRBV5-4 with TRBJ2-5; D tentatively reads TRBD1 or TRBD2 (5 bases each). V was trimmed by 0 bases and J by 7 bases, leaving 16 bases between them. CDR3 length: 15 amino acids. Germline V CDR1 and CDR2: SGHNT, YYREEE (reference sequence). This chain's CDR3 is CASSLEAGRRGTQYF. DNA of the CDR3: TGTGCCAGCAGCTTGGAAGCAGGGCGACGGGGGACCCAGTACTTC.

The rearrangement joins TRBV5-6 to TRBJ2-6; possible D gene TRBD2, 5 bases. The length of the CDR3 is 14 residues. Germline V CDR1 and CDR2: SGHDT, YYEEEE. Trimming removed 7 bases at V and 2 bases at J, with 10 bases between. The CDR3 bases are TGTGCCAGCGGTGAGCGGACTGGGGCCAACGTCCTGACTTTC. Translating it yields CASGERTGANVLTF.

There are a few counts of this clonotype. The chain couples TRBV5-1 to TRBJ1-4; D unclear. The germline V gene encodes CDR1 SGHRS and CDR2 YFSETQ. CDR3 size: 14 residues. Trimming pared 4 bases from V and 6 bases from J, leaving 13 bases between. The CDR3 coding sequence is TGCGCCAGCAGCCCCGGAGGAGTCGATGAAAAACTGTTTTTT. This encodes CASSPGGVDEKLFF.

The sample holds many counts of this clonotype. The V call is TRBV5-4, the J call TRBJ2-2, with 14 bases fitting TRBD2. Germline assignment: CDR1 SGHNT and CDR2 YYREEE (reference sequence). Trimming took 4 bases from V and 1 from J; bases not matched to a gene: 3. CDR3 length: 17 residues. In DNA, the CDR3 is TGTGCCAGCAGCCCCGGACTAGCGGGGGGGAACACCGGGGAGCTGTTTTTT. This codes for CASSPGLAGGNTGELFF.

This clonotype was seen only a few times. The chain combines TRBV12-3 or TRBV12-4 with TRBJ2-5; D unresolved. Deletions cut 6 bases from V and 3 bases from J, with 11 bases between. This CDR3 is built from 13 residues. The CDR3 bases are TGTGCCAGCAGCCGTGACTGGAAAGAGACCCAGTACTTC. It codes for CASSRDWKETQYF.

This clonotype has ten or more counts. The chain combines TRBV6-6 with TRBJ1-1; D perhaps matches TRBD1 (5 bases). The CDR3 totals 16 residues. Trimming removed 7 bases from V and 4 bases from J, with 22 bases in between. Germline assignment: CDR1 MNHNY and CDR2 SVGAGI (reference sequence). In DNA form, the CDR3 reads TGTGCCAGCACTCCCCCCCGGCAGGGCGCGGGCACTGAAGCTTTCTTT. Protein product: CASTPPRQGAGTEAFF.

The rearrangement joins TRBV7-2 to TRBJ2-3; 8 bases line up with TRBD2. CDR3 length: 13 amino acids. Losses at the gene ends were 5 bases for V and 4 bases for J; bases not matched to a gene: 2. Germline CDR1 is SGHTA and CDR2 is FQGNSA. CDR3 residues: CASSPGGSDTQYF. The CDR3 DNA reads TGTGCCAGCAGCCCGGGGGGGTCAGATACGCAGTATTTT.

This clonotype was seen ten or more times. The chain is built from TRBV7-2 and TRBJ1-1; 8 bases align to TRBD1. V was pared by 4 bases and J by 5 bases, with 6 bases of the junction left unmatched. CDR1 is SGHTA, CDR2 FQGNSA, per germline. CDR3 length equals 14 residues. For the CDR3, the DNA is TGTGCCAGCAGCTCCTACAGGGGGTGGACTGAAGCTTTCTTT. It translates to CASSSYRGWTEAFF.

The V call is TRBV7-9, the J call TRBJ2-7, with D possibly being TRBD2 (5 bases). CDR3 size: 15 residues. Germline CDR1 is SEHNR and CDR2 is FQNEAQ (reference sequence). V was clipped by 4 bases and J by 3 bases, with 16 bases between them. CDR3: CASSSTSRAVYEQYV. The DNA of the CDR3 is TGTGCCAGCAGCTCCACGTCGAGGGCCGTCTACGAGCAGTACGTC.

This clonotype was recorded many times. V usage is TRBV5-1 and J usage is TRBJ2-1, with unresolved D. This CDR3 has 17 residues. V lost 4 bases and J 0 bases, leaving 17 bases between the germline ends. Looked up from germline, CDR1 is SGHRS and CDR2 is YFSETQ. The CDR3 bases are TGCGCCAGCAGCCCCCACGCGAATATTGGCTCCTACAATGAGCAGTTCTTC. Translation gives CASSPHANIGSYNEQFF.

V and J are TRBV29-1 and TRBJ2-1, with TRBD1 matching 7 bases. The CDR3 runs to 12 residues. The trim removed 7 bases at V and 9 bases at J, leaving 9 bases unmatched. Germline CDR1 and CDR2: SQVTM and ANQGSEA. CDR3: CSADRAGGEQFF. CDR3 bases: TGCAGCGCAGACAGGGCGGGTGGTGAGCAGTTCTTC.

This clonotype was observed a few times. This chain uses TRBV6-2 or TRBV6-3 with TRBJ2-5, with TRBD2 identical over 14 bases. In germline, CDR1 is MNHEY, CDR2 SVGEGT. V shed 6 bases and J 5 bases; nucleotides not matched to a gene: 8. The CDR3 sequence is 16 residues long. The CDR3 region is CASSSGLAGGDETQYF. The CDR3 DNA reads TGTGCCAGCAGCTCAGGACTAGCGGGGGGAGACGAGACCCAGTACTTC.